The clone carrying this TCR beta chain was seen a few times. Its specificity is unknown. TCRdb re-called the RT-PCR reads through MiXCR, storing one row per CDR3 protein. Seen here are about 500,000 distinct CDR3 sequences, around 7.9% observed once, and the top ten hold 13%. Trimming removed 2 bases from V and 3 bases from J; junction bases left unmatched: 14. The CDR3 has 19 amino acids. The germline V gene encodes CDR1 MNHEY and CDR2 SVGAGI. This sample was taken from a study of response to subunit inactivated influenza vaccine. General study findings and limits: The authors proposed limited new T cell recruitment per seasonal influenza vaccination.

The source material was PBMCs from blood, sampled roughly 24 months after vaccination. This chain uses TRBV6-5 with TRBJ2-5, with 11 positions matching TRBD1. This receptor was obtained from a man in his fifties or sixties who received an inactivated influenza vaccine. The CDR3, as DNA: TGTGCCAGCAGTTACCCGGGGAATCGGGACAGGGGGTTCGAAGAGACCCAGTACTTC. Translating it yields CASSYPGNRDRGFEETQYF.